The next 32 T cell receptor beta chains were all read from a single sample in a study of blood T cells in healthy people across ages. The second PCR ran roughly 7 to 11 cycles with a sample-barcoded 5' primer and J-beta primers. Via MiXCR, TCRdb re-called the 5' RACE reads, giving one row per CDR3 protein. The data hold about 1.1 million distinct CDR3 sequences, with 35% to 40% observed a single time. The sample was blood. Receptors were obtained from a man aged 18 to 30 in good health.

This clonotype was seen a few times. This CDR3 reads CASSTDRGSYNEQFF. As DNA, the CDR3 is TGTGCCAGCAGCACTGACAGGGGGTCCTACAATGAGCAGTTCTTC. V gene TRBV7-3 combines with J gene TRBJ2-1, with TRBD1 identical over 9 bases. CDR1 and CDR2 from the germline V gene are SGHTA and FQGTGA. Germline trimming cut 5 bases from V and 1 base from J; bases unmatched to any gene: 3. This CDR3 has 15 residues.

The chain employs TRBV4-3 and TRBJ2-1; D is possibly TRBD2 (6 bases). This CDR3 has 15 amino acids. V was pared by 0 bases and J by 5 bases, with 11 bases between. Germline CDR1 LGHNA, CDR2 YSLEER. The CDR3 region is CASSQDLAGNNEQFF. The CDR3 nucleotides read TGCGCCAGCAGCCAAGATTTGGCGGGGAACAATGAGCAGTTCTTC.

The chain couples TRBV12-3 or TRBV12-4 to TRBJ2-4, with 9 nucleotides matching TRBD1. There are 14 residues in the CDR3. After removal of 0 bases from V and 7 bases from J, the junction contained 1 base not matched to a gene. CDR3 DNA sequence: TGTGCCAGCAGTTTAGCCGGGACAGGGAACATTCAGTACTTC. This encodes CASSLAGTGNIQYF.

J is TRBJ1-1 and V is TRBV5-1; perhaps TRBD1 as D (6 bases). Trimming left V 0 bases short and J 7 bases short, with 16 bases between. The CDR3 runs 15 residues. Germline loops: CDR1 SGHRS, CDR2 YFSETQ. The CDR3 sequence: CASSLADRGLGEAFF. The CDR3 DNA reads as TGCGCCAGCAGCTTGGCCGATCGGGGGCTGGGTGAAGCTTTCTTT.

This clonotype was found once. This chain joins TRBV7-2 and TRBJ1-5; D gene uncertain. V was cut by 0 bases and J by 0 bases, with 12 bases left in between. Germline-derived CDR1 and CDR2 are SGHTA and FQGNSA. There are 17 residues in the CDR3. DNA for the CDR3: TGTGCCAGCAGCTTAGCGGTGTCTTTAGATAGCAATCAGCCCCAGCATTTT. Translated: CASSLAVSLDSNQPQHF.

In its sample, this clonotype was seen a few times. The chain joins TRBV12-3 or TRBV12-4 to TRBJ2-7; perhaps TRBD2 as D (7 bases). With 5 bases removed from V and 2 bases from J, the gap between germline ends came to 19 bases. The CDR3 consists of 16 residues. The CDR3 region has the DNA TGTGCCAGCAGTGACATACGGAGGGGGAGGGCCTACGAGCAGTACTTC. Protein: CASSDIRRGRAYEQYF.

The chain joins TRBV4-3 to TRBJ2-3; D remains unclear. The germline CDR1 and CDR2 sequences are LGHNA and YSLEER. The germline V and J ends were trimmed by 1 base and 1 base, with 9 bases remaining between them. The CDR3 sequence is 15 residues long. CDR3 loop: CASSQVPSGTDTQYF. CDR3 sequence (DNA): TGCGCCAGCAGCCAAGTCCCTAGTGGCACAGATACGCAGTATTTT.

About this clonotype itself: One end of the junction is discordant with germline, which a read error may explain. J is TRBJ2-5 and V is TRBV7-2; maybe TRBD1 (5 bases). The DNA end favors TRBJ2-7, so the J call may be wrong. The CDR3 consists of 13 residues. Germline CDR1 is SGHTA and CDR2 is FQGNSA. The CDR3 loop is CARSLEGVHEQYF. The CDR3 bases are TGTGCCCGCAGCTTAGAAGGGGTCCACGAGCAGTACTTC.

Notes on this clonotype: One base away lies a much larger clone, so this may be a sequencing read error. The chain joins TRBV4-3 to TRBJ2-3; TRBD2 aligns across 12 bases. This CDR3 is built from 18 residues. Germline V gene sequence: CDR1 LGHNA, CDR2 YSLEER. CDR3 protein: CTSSQDLAGGLLTDTQYF. DNA of the CDR3: TGCACCAGCAGCCAAGATCTAGCGGGGGGGCTTTTAACAGATACGCAGTATTTT.

In DNA, the CDR3 is TGCGCCAGCAGCTTGTCCGCAGGGAACTACAATGAGCAGTACTTC. It codes for CASSLSAGNYNEQYF. V usage is TRBV5-1 and J usage is TRBJ2-5; maybe TRBD1 (5 bases). Germline-derived CDR1 and CDR2 are SGHRS and YFSETQ. This CDR3 is 15 amino acids long. V lost 1 base and J lost 11, with 21 bases in between.

This clonotype was seen a handful of times. The chain has TRBV2 and TRBJ2-5; no clear D gene. Germline V CDR1 and CDR2: SNHLY, FYNNEI. The CDR3 contains 13 residues. The V end lost 7 bases, the J end lost 1 base, and 10 bases lay between the germline ends. CDR3: CASNKAAQETQYF. The CDR3 DNA is TGTGCCAGCAATAAGGCCGCCCAAGAGACCCAGTACTTC.

The chain uses TRBV6-1 and TRBJ1-2; no clear D. V was cut by 2 bases and J by 7 bases, with 5 bases left in between. Germline V gives CDR1 MNHNS, CDR2 SASEGT. The CDR3 runs to 11 residues. CDR3 region: CASSEKVGYTF. The CDR3 nucleotides are TGTGCCAGCAGTGAAAAGGTTGGCTACACCTTC.

V gene TRBV27 combines with J gene TRBJ2-5; D is unresolved. Germline assignment: CDR1 MNHEY and CDR2 SMNVEV (reference sequence). CDR3 length equals 15 residues. V lost 5 bases and J lost 5, with 18 bases in between. The CDR3 protein is CASSKRWGNRETQYF. CDR3 coding DNA: TGTGCCAGCAGTAAGCGCTGGGGTAATCGGGAGACCCAGTACTTC.

This clonotype was observed a handful of times. The chain joins TRBV3-1 to TRBJ2-7, with TRBD2 identical over 10 bases. The CDR3 runs 16 residues. Germline V gene data show CDR1 as LGHDT and CDR2 as YNNKEL (reference sequence). With V trimmed by 7 bases and J by 0 bases, 9 bases remained unmatched. The CDR3 reads CASTPGTSVRSYEQYF. The CDR3 region has the DNA TGTGCCAGCACCCCGGGGACTAGCGTCCGCTCCTACGAGCAGTACTTC.

This chain uses TRBV27 with TRBJ2-7; D remains unclear. Germline CDR1 MNHEY, CDR2 SMNVEV (reference sequence). V dropped 3 bases and J dropped 2 bases, with 14 bases sitting between them. CDR3 length equals 15 residues. Here the CDR3 reads CASSFAQHRAYEQYF. CDR3 sequence (DNA): TGTGCCAGCAGTTTTGCCCAGCACAGAGCCTACGAGCAGTACTTC.

The chain employs TRBV27 and TRBJ1-1; D uncertain. This CDR3 contains 16 residues. V gave up 5 bases and J gave up 3 bases, with 19 bases separating them. The germline V gene has CDR1 MNHEY and CDR2 SMNVEV (reference sequence). The CDR3 sequence: CASSDRLGGIYTEAFF. CDR3 in DNA: TGTGCCAGCAGTGACCGCTTGGGCGGAATATACACTGAAGCTTTCTTT.

The chain uses TRBV29-1 and TRBJ1-1; D unresolved. Germline CDR1 and CDR2: SQVTM and ANQGSEA. The CDR3 contains 15 residues. Trimming took 4 bases from V and 4 from J, leaving 19 bases between them. The chain's CDR3 is CSVVFMGGGPTEAFF. The CDR3 DNA follows: TGCAGCGTTGTTTTTATGGGAGGCGGTCCCACTGAAGCTTTCTTT.

This chain links TRBV10-3 with TRBJ2-1; D is possibly TRBD2 (7 bases). The end of the DNA is better explained by TRBJ2-7, so the J call may be wrong. The CDR3 consists of 15 residues. Per germline, CDR1 ENHRY and CDR2 SYGVKD. The CDR3 here is CAITDGGGGLDEQYF. CDR3 DNA: TGTGCCATCACCGACGGGGGAGGGGGTTTGGATGAGCAGTACTTC.

This clonotype was observed a handful of times. The chain employs TRBV30 and TRBJ2-3; D is unresolved. V lost 1 base and J lost 2, with 7 bases in between. The CDR3 loop spans 13 amino acids. The germline V gene has CDR1 GTSNPN and CDR2 SVGIG (reference sequence). The CDR3, as DNA: TGTGCCTGGAGTGAGGCGGACACAGATACGCAGTATTTT. Amino acids: CAWSEADTDTQYF.

The chain carries TRBV5-1 and TRBJ1-2; D possibly corresponds to TRBD1 (5 bases). CDR3 length: 15 amino acids. Germline V gene data show CDR1 as SGHRS and CDR2 as YFSETQ. Trimming removed 1 base from V and 4 bases from J, with 14 bases in between. The CDR3 loop is CASSLSATGTYGYTF. As DNA, the CDR3 is TGCGCCAGCAGCTTGTCCGCAACGGGGACCTATGGCTACACCTTC.

The chain recombines TRBV6-5 with TRBJ2-5; a possible D gene is TRBD1 (6 bases). The V end was cut by 5 bases, the J end by 3 bases, with 13 bases between. This CDR3 region has 14 residues. The V gene's germline CDR1 is MNHEY and CDR2 SVGAGI. The CDR3 nucleotides read TGTGCCAGCAGTCCCCACGGGGACAAAGAGACCCAGTACTTC. Its protein is CASSPHGDKETQYF.

The chain uses TRBV20-1 and TRBJ1-1, with 8 bases that match TRBD1. V shed 4 bases, J shed 1 base, and the junction held 2 bases outside the gene matches. The germline CDR1 and CDR2 sequences are DFQATT and SNEGSKA (reference sequence). The CDR3 spans 13 residues. CDR3 in DNA: TGCAGTGCTACTCAGGGGGCGAACACTGAAGCTTTCTTT. Its translation: CSATQGANTEAFF.

The J gene is TRBJ2-1, the V gene TRBV18; D ambiguous. Matching the DNA end better, TRBJ2-7 makes the J call doubtful. The germline V gene encodes CDR1 KGHSH and CDR2 LQKENI. The CDR3 sequence is 17 residues long. CDR3 sequence reads: CASSPLGPGETYNEQYF. Here the CDR3 DNA reads TGTGCCAGCTCACCTCTCGGGCCAGGCGAGACTTACAATGAGCAGTACTTC.

The chain joins TRBV15 to TRBJ2-1, with 9 nucleotides matching TRBD1. TRBJ2-7 explains the end of the DNA better; the J call may be wrong. The CDR3 consists of 15 residues. Germline V gene lookup returns CDR1 LNHNV and CDR2 YYDKDF (reference sequence). For the CDR3, the DNA is TGTGCCACCAGCAACGACAGGGGGGTATACAATGAGCAGTACTTC. Translation: CATSNDRGVYNEQYF.

There are a few counts of this clonotype. The chain's CDR3 is CASSLQPGQGTEQYF. The CDR3 nucleotides read TGCGCCAGCAGCCTTCAGCCGGGACAGGGAACCGAGCAGTACTTC. The chain combines TRBV5-1 with TRBJ2-7; 9 nucleotides match TRBD1. The CDR3 consists of 15 residues. The germline V gene encodes CDR1 SGHRS and CDR2 YFSETQ. Unmatched junction bases numbered 11, after V lost 4 bases and J lost 6 bases.

The CDR3 loop reads CASSQDIRTARANEQYF. CDR3 coding DNA: TGTGCCAGCAGCCAAGATATCAGGACAGCGAGGGCCAATGAGCAGTACTTC. The genes are TRBV3-1 and TRBJ2-7, with a tentative D call TRBD1 (6 bases). CDR3 length equals 17 residues. Germline-derived CDR1 and CDR2 are LGHDT and YNNKEL (reference sequence). Deletions cut 0 bases from V and 7 bases from J, with 22 bases between.

CDR3 in DNA: TGTGCCAGCAGCCTCCCGGGACTAGCGGGGGGTTCGGATTACAATGAGCAGTACTTC. Translated, it gives CASSLPGLAGGSDYNEQYF. This rearrangement joins TRBV7-9 to TRBJ2-1; 15 bases match TRBD2. The end of the DNA fits TRBJ2-7 better, so the J call may be wrong. Germline V gene lookup returns CDR1 SEHNR and CDR2 FQNEAQ (reference sequence). The CDR3 sequence is 19 residues long.

The V gene is TRBV6-6, the J gene TRBJ1-6; no definite D call. V dropped 7 bases and J dropped 5 bases, with 12 bases sitting between them. Germline CDR1 and CDR2: MNHNY and SVGAGI (reference sequence). The CDR3 covers 14 residues. The chain's CDR3 is CASIERENNSPLHF. The CDR3 DNA reads TGTGCCAGCATCGAAAGGGAAAATAATTCACCCCTCCACTTT.

V gene TRBV5-1 combines with J gene TRBJ1-4; D remains unclear. CDR3 length: 14 amino acids. The ends were cut back, 0 bases at V and 4 bases at J, with 7 bases in the middle. CDR1 is SGHRS and CDR2 is YFSETQ in the germline V gene. The CDR3 nucleotides are TGCGCCAGCAGCTTGGGGCCGAGTAATGAAAAACTGTTTTTT. Protein sequence: CASSLGPSNEKLFF.

This clonotype occurred once. The CDR3 region is CASSPTSRGDNTGELFF. The CDR3 region has the DNA TGTGCCAGCAGCCCCACCTCACGGGGGGATAACACCGGGGAGCTGTTTTTT. The chain uses TRBV5-6 and TRBJ2-2; 7 nucleotides align to TRBD2. CDR3 length: 17 amino acids. The V gene's germline CDR1 is SGHDT and CDR2 YYEEEE. With V trimmed by 4 bases and J by 2 bases, 11 bases remained unmatched. Based on the CDR3 plus reference TRBV5-6 and TRBJ2-2, the full variable domain is DAGVTQSPTHLIKTRGQQVTLRCSPKSGHDTVSWYQQALGQGPQFIFQYYEEEERQRGNFPDRFSGHQFPNYSSELNVNALLLGDSALYLCASSPTSRGDNTGELFFGEGSRLTVL.

The table lists this clonotype with many counts. The chain employs TRBV7-2 and TRBJ2-3; the D gene could be TRBD1 or TRBD2 (5 bases each). There are 14 residues in the CDR3. Trimming took off 5 bases at V and 2 bases at J, with 11 bases between the two ends. Germline values: CDR1 SGHTA, CDR2 FQGNSA. CDR3 in DNA: TGTGCCAGCAGCGTTGGGACCTACACAGATACGCAGTATTTT. Translated, it gives CASSVGTYTDTQYF.

This clonotype was seen only a few times. CDR3 DNA sequence: TGTGCCAGCAGTGATAAGGGCTACGAGCAGTACTTC. Protein: CASSDKGYEQYF. This chain links TRBV2 with TRBJ2-7; D ambiguous. In germline, CDR1 is SNHLY, CDR2 FYNNEI. This CDR3 region has 12 residues. The V end was cut by 3 bases, the J end by 3 bases, with 6 bases between.